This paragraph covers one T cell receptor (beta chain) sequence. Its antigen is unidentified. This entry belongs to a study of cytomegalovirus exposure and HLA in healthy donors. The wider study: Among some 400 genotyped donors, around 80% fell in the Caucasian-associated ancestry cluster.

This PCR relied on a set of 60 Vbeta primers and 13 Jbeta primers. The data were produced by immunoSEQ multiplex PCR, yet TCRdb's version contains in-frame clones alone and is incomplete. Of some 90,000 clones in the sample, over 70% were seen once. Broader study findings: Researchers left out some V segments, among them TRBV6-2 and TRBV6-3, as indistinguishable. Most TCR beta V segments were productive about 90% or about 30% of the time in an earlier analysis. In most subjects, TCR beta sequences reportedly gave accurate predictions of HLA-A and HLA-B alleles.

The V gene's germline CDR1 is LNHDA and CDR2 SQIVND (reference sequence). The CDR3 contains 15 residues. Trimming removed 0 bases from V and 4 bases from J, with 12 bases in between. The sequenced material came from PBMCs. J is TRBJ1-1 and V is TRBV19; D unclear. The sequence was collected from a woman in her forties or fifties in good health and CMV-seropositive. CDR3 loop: CASSIDRPSFTEAFF. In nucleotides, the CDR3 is TGTGCCAGTAGTATAGATCGGCCTAGTTTCACTGAAGCTTTCTTT.